The 3 T cell receptor beta chains in this list originate from one sample, sequenced in a study of spatial heterogeneity in lung cancer. Findings and caveats of the study: The number of expanded tumor alpha and beta chains correlated with mutation number.

No antigen has been identified for these receptors. Time point specified: sample taken at primary tumor resection. Each CDR3 protein gets one entry after TCRdb re-called the 5' RACE reads with MiXCR. The sample yields about 20,000 distinct CDR3 sequences, 7% seen once. Sample: lung tumor tissue, taken at surgery. These receptors all come from a female donor with early-stage non-small cell lung cancer.

The table lists this clonotype with many counts. V and J are TRBV29-1 and TRBJ2-5; perhaps TRBD2 as D (6 bases). Germline V gene data show CDR1 as SQVTM and CDR2 as ANQGSEA. V lost 3 bases to trimming and J lost 5 bases, with 7 bases between them. This CDR3 is built from 11 residues. This CDR3 is CSVDGGETQYF. The DNA of the CDR3 is TGCAGCGTTGATGGGGGGGAGACCCAGTACTTC.

This clonotype is medium-sized by share. V is TRBV20-1 and J is TRBJ2-3, with D possibly TRBD2 on 5 matching bases. CDR1 is DFQATT and CDR2 is SNEGSKA in the germline V gene (reference sequence). The CDR3 runs to 14 residues. The V end lost 6 bases, the J end lost 0 bases, and 13 bases lay between the germline ends. The CDR3 nucleotides read TGCAGTGCCAGCGGAGCAGGCAGCACAGATACGCAGTATTTT. Translation gives CSASGAGSTDTQYF.

The J gene is TRBJ2-3, the V gene TRBV20-1, with 8 bases fitting TRBD2. V lost 3 bases to trimming and J lost 1 base; unmatched junction nucleotides: 15. CDR3 length equals 18 residues. CDR1 is DFQATT, CDR2 SNEGSKA, per germline (reference sequence). The CDR3 bases are TGCAGTGCTAGGAATGTGGCTAGCGGGTTGAAGGGCACAGATACGCAGTATTTT. Its protein product is CSARNVASGLKGTDTQYF.